The present T cell receptor beta chain was sequenced within a study of shared clonotypes between healthy human individuals. Study information: The donor group consisted of a couple of women and a few men, aged 18 to 49.

This clone was recorded a few times. The authors ran the assay at deep level. TCRdb keeps only in-frame clones here, not all; method: immunoSEQ multiplex PCR. The repertoire holds roughly 2.5 million clones, with about 92% as singletons. Sequenced material: naive CD4+ T cells sorted from blood. Stated subset: CD45RA+ positively selected. The clonotype comes from a man aged 18 to 30 in good health.

CDR3 coding DNA: TGCAGCGTTGAAGGAAGCATAGGGGGCGGCTATGGCTACACCTTC. This encodes CSVEGSIGGGYGYTF. The gene calls are TRBV29-1 and TRBJ1-2; 7 bases match TRBD1. The CDR3 length is 15 residues. The ends lost 1 base at V and 4 bases at J; junction bases unmatched: 9. Germline-derived CDR1 and CDR2 are SQVTM and ANQGSEA. The full variable domain, its missing parts supplied by reference TRBV29-1 and TRBJ1-2, is SAVISQKPSRDICQRGTSLTIQCQVDSQVTMMFWYRQQPGQSLTLIATANQGSEATYESGFVIDKFPISRPNLTFSTLTVSNMSPEDSSIYLCSVEGSIGGGYGYTFGSGTRLTVV.